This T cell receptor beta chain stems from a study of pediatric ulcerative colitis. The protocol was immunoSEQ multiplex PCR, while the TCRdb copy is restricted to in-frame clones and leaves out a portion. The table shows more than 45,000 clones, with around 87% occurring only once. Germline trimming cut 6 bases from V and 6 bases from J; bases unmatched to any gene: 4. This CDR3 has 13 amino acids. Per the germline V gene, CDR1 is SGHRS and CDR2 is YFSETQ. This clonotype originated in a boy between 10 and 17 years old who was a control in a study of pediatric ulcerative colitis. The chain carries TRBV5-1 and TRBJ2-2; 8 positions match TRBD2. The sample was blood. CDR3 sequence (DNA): TGCGCCAGCACCCCGCGGGGGGCCGGGGAGCTGTTTTTT. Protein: CASTPRGAGELFF.